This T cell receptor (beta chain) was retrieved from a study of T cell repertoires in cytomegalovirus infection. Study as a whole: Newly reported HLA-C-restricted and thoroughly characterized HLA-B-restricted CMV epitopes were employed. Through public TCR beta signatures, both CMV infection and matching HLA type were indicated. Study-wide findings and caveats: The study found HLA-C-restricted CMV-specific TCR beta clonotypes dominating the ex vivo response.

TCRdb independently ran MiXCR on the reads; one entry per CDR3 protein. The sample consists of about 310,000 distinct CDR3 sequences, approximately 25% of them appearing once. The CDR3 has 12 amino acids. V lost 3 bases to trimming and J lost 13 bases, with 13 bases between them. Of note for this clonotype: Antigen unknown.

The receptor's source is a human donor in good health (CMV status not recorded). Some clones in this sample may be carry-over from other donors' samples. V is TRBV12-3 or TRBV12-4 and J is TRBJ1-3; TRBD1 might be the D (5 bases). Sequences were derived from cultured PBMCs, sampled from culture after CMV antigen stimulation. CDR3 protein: CASSLGPPRIYF. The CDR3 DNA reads TGTGCCAGCAGTTTGGGACCTCCCAGGATATATTTT.